The rows below give T cell receptor beta chains drawn from one sample of a study of beta chain features in type 1 diabetes. TCRdb keeps only in-frame clones here, not all; method: immunoSEQ multiplex PCR. The repertoire has 250,000 to 300,000 clones, 13% to 15% of them found once; the top ten carry less than 0.02%. Specimen: naive CD4+ T cells from blood. These receptors originate from a man aged 25 to 45 with type 1 diabetes. The CDR3 runs from the conserved cysteine through the conserved F or W. D genes are given only for firm matches.

V	D	J	CDR3
TRBV28	NA	TRBJ2-1	CASSLLGAEQFF
TRBV28	NA	TRBJ2-3	CASGGGQDTQYF
TRBV2	NA	TRBJ1-1	CASSGPGTEAFF
TRBV5-1	TRBD2	TRBJ2-7	CASSFASGLNEQYF
TRBV10-3	TRBD1	TRBJ2-5	CAISLDRGGQETQYF
TRBV9	TRBD1	TRBJ1-2	CASSVAKTGYGYTF
TRBV7-2	NA	TRBJ2-5	CASSASGVGETQYF
TRBV19	TRBD1	TRBJ1-5	CASEPGGNQPQHF
TRBV7-3	NA	TRBJ2-5	CASSFTGETQYF
TRBV15	TRBD1	TRBJ2-1	CATSSLSGTGPYNEQFF
TRBV7-9	NA	TRBJ1-5	CASSQSELQPQHF
TRBV19	NA	TRBJ2-1	CASSRGLVHYNEQFF
TRBV9	TRBD2	TRBJ2-5	CASSVGSSGAETQYF
TRBV6-1	TRBD1	TRBJ2-7	CASSVPGDRSYEQYF
TRBV10-3	NA	TRBJ1-5	CAISGHGGRFSNQPQHF
TRBV10-3	NA	TRBJ2-1	CAISESSNEQFF
TRBV11-1	NA	TRBJ2-7	CASSLSAYEQYF